Listed below are T cell receptor beta chains from one sample, sequenced in a study of human T cells and chemical hapten exposure. TCRdb reanalysed the RACE reads using MiXCR and keeps one entry per CDR3 protein. The sample yields 300,000 to 450,000 distinct CDR3 sequences, nearly 5% seen once. Material: whole blood, obtained in connection with sensitization to the hapten diphenylcyclopropenone (DPC). Every receptor here comes from a woman between 45 and 60 years old with alopecia areata. Some clones in this sample may be carry-over from other donors' samples. CDR3s include the opening cysteine and the closing phenylalanine or tryptophan. A D gene is named only where the DNA matches it firmly. The size field is filled for only some rows; it gives once, few, many or a size class.

CDR3aa,CDR3nt,v_gene,abundance,d_gene,len,j_gene
CASSPNMRSRTEAFF,TGTGCCAGCAGTCCCAACATGCGGAGCCGTACTGAAGCTTTCTTT,TRBV7-9,many,.,15,TRBJ1-1
CASADTPASGNTIYF,TGTGCCAGCGCGGACACCCCGGCCTCTGGAAACACCATATATTTT,TRBV6-1,few,.,15,TRBJ1-3
CASSPRLAGANEQFF,TGTGCCAGCAGCCCTCGACTAGCGGGGGCAAATGAGCAGTTCTTC,TRBV9,many,TRBD2,15,TRBJ2-1
CASRSTRTGPLEAFF,TGTGCCAGCAGGAGTACCAGGACAGGGCCTCTTGAAGCTTTCTTT,TRBV27,many,TRBD1,15,TRBJ1-1
CASSDSTPVQPQHF,TGTGCCAGCAGTGACTCGACCCCGGTTCAGCCCCAGCATTTT,TRBV6-4,.,.,14,TRBJ1-5
CASSQETGASNYGYTF,TGCGCCAGCAGCCAAGAGACAGGAGCCTCTAACTATGGCTACACCTTC,TRBV4-3,few,.,16,TRBJ1-2
CASSPGQGAHNEQYF,TGTGCCAGCTCACCAGGACAGGGGGCGCACAACGAGCAGTACTTC,TRBV18,few,TRBD1,15,TRBJ2-7
CASSLAPRDASSYNEQFF,TGTGCCAGCAGCTTAGCGCCCCGGGACGCGAGCTCCTACAATGAGCAGTTCTTC,TRBV7-9,many,.,18,TRBJ2-1
CASSFRVRDGDEAFF,TGCGCCAGCAGCTTCAGAGTCCGGGACGGTGATGAAGCTTTCTTT,TRBV5-1,many,.,15,TRBJ1-1
CASSYAYSNQPQHF,TGTGCCAGCAGTTATGCCTATAGCAATCAGCCCCAGCATTTT,TRBV6-6,many,.,14,TRBJ1-5
CASSYASGGPYEQYF,TGTGCCAGCAGTTACGCGTCGGGGGGACCCTACGAGCAGTACTTC,TRBV6-2/TRBV6-3,.,TRBD2,15,TRBJ2-7
CASSYMGQGGYEQYF,TGTGCCAGCAGTTACATGGGACAGGGAGGCTACGAGCAGTACTTC,TRBV6-5,many,TRBD1,15,TRBJ2-7
CASSVWGQPQHF,TGTGCCAGCAGTGTCTGGGGTCAGCCCCAGCATTTT,TRBV2,.,.,12,TRBJ1-5
CASSYGGGIYEQYF,TGTGCCAGCAGTTACGGCGGGGGGATCTACGAGCAGTACTTC,TRBV6-5,many,TRBD2,14,TRBJ2-7
CASSPAGSRAKNIQYF,TGTGCCAGCAGCCCGGCGGGCTCACGGGCCAAAAACATTCAGTACTTC,TRBV7-8,few,.,16,TRBJ2-4
CSATTPREGTDTQYF,TGCAGTGCCACTACGCCGCGGGAGGGCACAGATACGCAGTATTTT,TRBV20-1,.,TRBD2,15,TRBJ2-3
CASSLNGYSNQPQHF,TGTGCCAGCAGTTTAAACGGTTATAGCAATCAGCCCCAGCATTTT,TRBV27,many,.,15,TRBJ1-5
CASSSSGRATDTQYF,TGTGCCAGCAGTTCTAGCGGGAGGGCCACAGATACGCAGTATTTT,TRBV28,many,TRBD2,15,TRBJ2-3
CASSPYRLAGGSQRETQYF,TGTGCCAGCAGTCCCTATCGACTAGCGGGGGGTAGCCAAAGAGAGACCCAGTACTTC,TRBV3-1,many,TRBD2,19,TRBJ2-5
CASSLPGGRTGELFF,TGCGCCAGCAGCTTGCCGGGAGGACGAACCGGGGAGCTGTTTTTT,TRBV5-1,.,TRBD2,15,TRBJ2-2
CASSYRPGGSRIYEQYF,TGTGCCAGCAGTTACCGACCAGGGGGGAGTAGGATCTACGAGCAGTACTTC,TRBV6-5,many,.,17,TRBJ2-7
CSVGRELSTDTQYF,TGCAGCGTTGGGCGGGAACTAAGCACAGATACGCAGTATTTT,TRBV29-1,.,.,14,TRBJ2-3
CAARRGPYGYTF,TGTGCCGCGCGGCGGGGACCCTATGGCTACACCTTC,TRBV28,many,.,12,TRBJ1-2
CSVEAVTGGSYEQYF,TGCAGCGTTGAAGCTGTGACAGGGGGCTCCTACGAGCAGTACTTC,TRBV29-1,many,TRBD1,15,TRBJ2-7
CASSFALAGINEQFF,TGTGCCAGCAGTTTCGCTCTAGCGGGAATCAATGAGCAGTTCTTC,TRBV12-3/TRBV12-4,many,TRBD2,15,TRBJ2-1
CASSIGTGDQVSPLHF,TGTGCCAGCTCGATCGGGACAGGGGATCAGGTTTCACCCCTCCACTTT,TRBV27,.,TRBD1,16,TRBJ1-6
CASSPSNQPQHF,TGTGCCAGCTCACCTAGCAATCAGCCCCAGCATTTT,TRBV18,many,.,12,TRBJ1-5
CASSSPGGGGSYEQYF,TGCGCCAGCAGCTCCCCCGGGGGCGGGGGATCCTACGAGCAGTACTTC,TRBV5-1,many,.,16,TRBJ2-7
CAWSPRGYEQYF,TGTGCCTGGAGTCCCCGCGGGTACGAGCAGTACTTC,TRBV30,few,.,12,TRBJ2-7
CSGGRQNTGELFF,TGCAGCGGGGGACGGCAAAACACCGGGGAGCTGTTTTTT,TRBV29-1,few,.,13,TRBJ2-2
CASKGTGNTEAFF,TGTGCCAGCAAAGGGACCGGGAACACTGAAGCTTTCTTT,TRBV28,.,.,13,TRBJ1-1